These 31 T cell receptor beta chains originate from one sample sequenced in a study of CD8 T cells in Susac syndrome. Reverse transcription used roughly 0.45 to 1 ug RNA and random hexamers. TCRdb re-called the immunoSEQ multiplex PCR reads with MiXCR, one entry per CDR3 protein. Altogether approximately 190,000 distinct CDR3 sequences are present, under 97% being singletons, with the ten largest covering approximately 0.1%. Sequencing was performed on CD4+ T cells from PBMCs. These receptors were collected from a human donor with Susac syndrome.

This CDR3 reads CASTLGQGGTGELFF. CDR3 DNA: TGTGCCAGCACCCTGGGACAGGGGGGCACCGGGGAGCTGTTTTTT. V is TRBV12-3 or TRBV12-4 and J is TRBJ2-2; 11 positions agree with TRBD1. The trim removed 7 bases at V and 4 bases at J, leaving 5 bases unmatched. This CDR3 is 15 amino acids long.

This chain connects TRBV9 to TRBJ1-3; D call uncertain. The germline CDR1 and CDR2 sequences are SGDLS and YYNGEE. CDR3 size: 16 residues. V shed 0 bases and J shed 4 bases, with 14 bases lying between them. The CDR3, as DNA: TGTGCCAGCAGCGTAGTAGCGTCGGGGTCAGGAAACACCATATATTTT. As protein: CASSVVASGSGNTIYF.

The rearrangement joins TRBV18 to TRBJ2-7, with D possibly TRBD1 on 5 matching bases. Germline V gene lookup returns CDR1 KGHSH and CDR2 LQKENI. The CDR3 loop spans 13 amino acids. V lost 5 bases and J 5 bases, leaving 13 bases between the germline ends. CDR3 in amino acids: CASSVGRVDEQYF. The CDR3 DNA is TGTGCCAGCTCAGTCGGCAGGGTGGACGAGCAGTACTTC.

The J gene is TRBJ1-1, the V gene TRBV12-3 or TRBV12-4; the D gene is possibly TRBD1 (5 bases). V was cut by 11 bases and J by 0 bases, with 13 bases left in between. This CDR3 is built from 13 residues. The chain's CDR3 is CASYGGLNTEAFF. In nucleotides, the CDR3 is TGTGCCTCCTACGGGGGATTGAACACTGAAGCTTTCTTT.

The chain combines TRBV6-5 with TRBJ2-1; D remains unclear. Per germline, CDR1 MNHEY and CDR2 SVGAGI. The CDR3 extends over 14 amino acids. V was pared by 0 bases and J by 2 bases, with 5 bases between. CDR3 bases: TGTGCCAGCAGTTACTCCCAAGCCTACAATGAGCAGTTCTTC. Its translation: CASSYSQAYNEQFF.

J is TRBJ1-1 and V is TRBV5-1, with D possibly matching TRBD1 (5 bases). Germline CDR1 reads SGHRS; CDR2 reads YFSETQ. The V end was cut by 0 bases, the J end by 6 bases, with 15 bases between. The CDR3 is 15 residues long. CDR3: CASSLEGTGISEAFF. The CDR3 region has the DNA TGCGCCAGCAGCTTGGAGGGAACAGGAATCTCTGAAGCTTTCTTT.

The chain joins TRBV2 to TRBJ2-2; TRBD1 aligns across 11 bases. The CDR3 is made up of 17 amino acids. Germline lookup yields CDR1 SNHLY and CDR2 FYNNEI. V lost 0 bases and J lost 6; bases outside the gene matches: 6. CDR3 loop: CASSEALGTGGSGELFF. CDR3 sequence (DNA): TGTGCCAGCAGTGAAGCGCTGGGGACAGGGGGATCCGGGGAGCTGTTTTTT.

This clonotype was observed once. The junction departs from germline at one end; a sequencing error may be responsible. The rearrangement uses TRBV30 and TRBJ1-1, with D possibly TRBD1 on 5 matching bases. Looked up from germline, CDR1 is GTSNPN and CDR2 is SVGIG (reference sequence). CDR3 length equals 9 residues. The CDR3 coding sequence is TGTGCCTGGGGACCCCCGACAGACTTT. Translated, it gives CAWGPPTDF. Based on the CDR3 plus reference TRBV30 and TRBJ1-1, the full variable domain is SQTIHQWPATLVQPVGSPLSLECTVEGTSNPNLYWYRQAAGRGLQLLFYSVGIGQISSEVPQNLSASRPQDRQFILSSKKLLLSDSGFYLCAWGPPTDFGQGTRLTVV.

The rearrangement links TRBV30 to TRBJ2-3; 8 positions agree with TRBD2. The CDR3 extends over 16 amino acids. Germline CDR1 and CDR2: GTSNPN and SVGIG (reference sequence). The trim removed 4 bases at V and 1 base at J, leaving 10 bases unmatched. The CDR3 DNA sequence: TGTGCCTGGATCCGGGGGGGCCTTGTGGGCACAGATACGCAGTATTTT. This gives the protein CAWIRGGLVGTDTQYF.

The gene calls are TRBV5-4 and TRBJ1-5; D ambiguous. V was shortened by 3 bases and J by 7 bases, with 17 bases between the two germline ends. This CDR3 has 15 residues. Looked up from germline, CDR1 is SGHNT and CDR2 is YYREEE (reference sequence). CDR3 DNA sequence: TGTGCCAGCAGCTCCGGGTCCAACGATGGGCAGCCCCAGCATTTT. Translation gives CASSSGSNDGQPQHF.

This chain connects TRBV7-3 to TRBJ2-1; TRBD2 aligns across 10 bases. Germline V gene sequence: CDR1 SGHTA, CDR2 FQGTGA. J lost 4 bases, V lost 6 bases, and 9 bases had no gene match. The CDR3 has 16 residues. CDR3 nucleotide sequence: TGTGCCAGCAGTTCAATCGGACTAGCGGAGTACAATGAGCAGTTCTTC. Residues: CASSSIGLAEYNEQFF.

The chain carries TRBV4-2 and TRBJ2-5, with 10 nucleotides matching TRBD2. The CDR3 is 17 residues long. Germline V gene data show CDR1 as LGHNA and CDR2 as YNFKEQ. J gave up 5 bases and V 5 bases, and 14 bases lay outside the gene matches. The CDR3 protein is CASSEGSSGGTRETQYF. The CDR3 DNA sequence: TGTGCCAGCAGCGAAGGTTCTAGCGGGGGAACCCGCGAGACCCAGTACTTC.

The chain recombines TRBV9 with TRBJ1-1, with TRBD1 identical over 7 bases. In germline, CDR1 is SGDLS, CDR2 YYNGEE. The trim removed 0 bases at V and 7 bases at J, leaving 6 bases unmatched. This CDR3 has 14 amino acids. This chain's CDR3 is CASSVGGTASEAFF. For the CDR3, the DNA is TGTGCCAGCAGCGTAGGTGGGACAGCGAGTGAAGCTTTCTTT.

This chain joins TRBV15 and TRBJ1-2; possibly TRBD1 for D (5 bases). The CDR3 is 14 residues long. The germline V and J ends were trimmed by 5 bases and 4 bases, with 14 bases remaining between them. Per germline, CDR1 LNHNV and CDR2 YYDKDF (reference sequence). The CDR3 region is CATSGGGYSYGYTF. Here the CDR3 DNA reads TGTGCCACCAGCGGTGGGGGTTACTCCTATGGCTACACCTTC. Full variable domain (remainder filled in from reference TRBV15 and TRBJ1-2): DAMVIQNPRYQVTQFGKPVTLSCSQTLNHNVMYWYQQKSSQAPKLLFHYYDKDFNNEADTPDNFQSRRPNTSFCFLDIRSPGLGDTAMYLCATSGGGYSYGYTFGSGTRLTVV.

This sequence joins TRBV12-5 and TRBJ2-1; 7 positions match TRBD1. CDR1 is LGHNT and CDR2 is FRNRAP in the germline V gene. The CDR3 is 16 residues long. Losses at the gene ends were 2 bases for V and 3 bases for J; bases not matched to a gene: 7. The CDR3 spells CASGLFRDRLYNEQFF. CDR3 bases: TGTGCTAGTGGTTTGTTCCGGGACAGACTCTACAATGAGCAGTTCTTC.

The chain links TRBV9 to TRBJ1-1; D not resolved. The CDR3 sequence is 13 residues long. Per the germline V gene, CDR1 is SGDLS and CDR2 is YYNGEE. Trimming took 0 bases from V and 1 from J, leaving 4 bases between them. The CDR3 DNA reads TGTGCCAGCAGCGTAGCTTCGAACACTGAAGCTTTCTTT. Translating gives CASSVASNTEAFF.

The chain uses TRBV28 and TRBJ2-5, with 11 positions matching TRBD2. The CDR3 consists of 15 residues. After removal of 5 bases from V and 2 bases from J, the junction contained 4 bases not matched to a gene. Per germline, CDR1 MDHEN and CDR2 SYDVKM. The CDR3: CASSAPSGGQETQYF. The CDR3 coding sequence is TGTGCCAGCAGTGCACCTAGCGGGGGGCAAGAGACCCAGTACTTC.

V is TRBV7-3 and J is TRBJ2-2; D gene unclear. The CDR3 has 12 residues. The germline V gene has CDR1 SGHTA and CDR2 FQGTGA. Between the trimmed V and J ends, which lost 5 bases and 7 bases, there was a span of 8 bases. In DNA form, the CDR3 reads TGTGCCAGCAGCCGTGGTGGCGGGGAGCTGTTTTTT. Translation gives CASSRGGGELFF.

The chain couples TRBV30 to TRBJ2-3; possibly TRBD1 or TRBD2 for D (7 bases each). Deletions cut 4 bases from V and 9 bases from J, with 11 bases between. Germline values: CDR1 GTSNPN, CDR2 SVGIG (reference sequence). This CDR3 spans 11 amino acids. The DNA of the CDR3 is TGTGCCTGGACAGGGGGAGGGACGCAGTATTTT. It yields the protein CAWTGGGTQYF.

The rearrangement uses TRBV4-1 and TRBJ1-6, with a weak D call TRBD1 (5 bases). The germline V gene has CDR1 MGHRA and CDR2 YSYEKL. The CDR3 has 15 residues. The V gene lost 0 bases and the J gene lost 11 bases, with 14 bases spanning the gap. The CDR3 spells CASSQEGDSYAPLHF. CDR3 bases: TGCGCCAGCAGCCAAGAAGGCGACAGTTATGCACCCCTCCACTTT.

J is TRBJ1-5 and V is TRBV6-5, with 7 bases lining up with TRBD1. This CDR3 has 15 amino acids. CDR1 is MNHEY and CDR2 is SVGAGI in the germline V gene. V lost 2 bases and J lost 4; bases outside the gene matches: 5. The CDR3 bases are TGTGCCAGCAGTTACAACCGGGACAGTAATCAGCCCCAGCATTTT. Translating it yields CASSYNRDSNQPQHF.

The gene calls are TRBV20-1 and TRBJ2-1; TRBD1 matches 9 bases. The CDR3 spans 15 residues. Germline CDR1 DFQATT, CDR2 SNEGSKA (reference sequence). Trimming at V came to 0 bases and at J to 7 bases, leaving 7 bases not matched to a gene. CDR3 coding DNA: TGCAGTGCTAGAGATCGGGGACAGGGTAGGAATGAGCAGTTCTTC. Protein sequence: CSARDRGQGRNEQFF.

This sequence joins TRBV5-1 and TRBJ2-5, with D possibly being TRBD2 (5 bases). Per germline, CDR1 SGHRS and CDR2 YFSETQ. The V gene lost 4 bases and the J gene lost 1 base, with 11 bases spanning the gap. The CDR3 is 14 amino acids. The DNA of the CDR3 is TGCGCCAGCAGCAACGGACTCGTCCAAGAGACCCAGTACTTC. Its protein is CASSNGLVQETQYF. Variable domain in full (rest from reference TRBV5-1 and TRBJ2-5): KAGVTQTPRYLIKTRGQQVTLSCSPISGHRSVSWYQQTPGQGLQFLFEYFSETQRNKGNFPGRFSGRQFSNSRSEMNVSTLELGDSALYLCASSNGLVQETQYFGPGTRLLVL.

The CDR3 nucleotides are TGTGCCAGCAGCCCAGAGGAGCGGCGCAAGAGCACAGATACGCAGTATTTT. It specifies CASSPEERRKSTDTQYF. The chain employs TRBV14 and TRBJ2-3, with D maybe TRBD2 (5 bases). CDR3 length: 17 residues. CDR1 and CDR2 from the germline V gene are SGHDN and FVKESK. V dropped 4 bases and J dropped 0 bases, with 17 bases sitting between them.

This clonotype has just one count. This chain uses TRBV29-1 with TRBJ1-1; D unresolved. V was shortened by 7 bases and J by 6 bases, with 9 bases between the two germline ends. CDR1 is SQVTM, CDR2 ANQGSEA, per germline. This CDR3 contains 10 residues. The CDR3 region is CSAAWAEAFF. As DNA, the CDR3 is TGCAGCGCCGCCTGGGCTGAAGCTTTCTTT.

The chain has TRBV12-5 and TRBJ1-5; D uncertain. Trimming pared 6 bases from V and 5 bases from J, leaving 11 bases between. CDR1 LGHNT and CDR2 FRNRAP come from the germline V gene. The CDR3 has 13 residues. In DNA form, the CDR3 reads TGTGCTAGTGGCCCTGGCGGCGATCAGCCCCAGCATTTT. Translating gives CASGPGGDQPQHF.

The rearrangement joins TRBV20-1 to TRBJ2-3; D remains unclear. Germline loops: CDR1 DFQATT, CDR2 SNEGSKA (reference sequence). The CDR3 consists of 11 residues. V was trimmed by 0 bases and J by 6 bases, leaving 4 bases between them. The CDR3 bases are TGCAGTGCTAGAGATCGCGATACGCAGTATTTT. The encoded protein is CSARDRDTQYF.

This rearrangement joins TRBV28 to TRBJ1-1; D uncertain. The CDR3 spans 13 residues. Germline CDR1 is MDHEN and CDR2 is SYDVKM. V gave up 7 bases and J gave up 10 bases, with 19 bases separating them. In DNA form, the CDR3 reads TGTGCCAGCATCGCTCCCGGAGGGCGGCTAGCTTTCTTT. Its protein is CASIAPGGRLAFF.

This chain links TRBV18 with TRBJ1-2; the match to TRBD1 covers 7 bases. Trimming removed 4 bases from V and 5 bases from J; junction bases left unmatched: 7. CDR1 and CDR2 (germline): KGHSH, LQKENI. The CDR3 is 14 residues long. DNA for the CDR3: TGTGCCAGCTCACAAACCGGGACAGAGTATGGCTACACCTTC. Translation gives CASSQTGTEYGYTF.

This clonotype was seen many times. This chain connects TRBV18 to TRBJ2-5; D gene ambiguous. The CDR3 contains 11 residues. The germline gives CDR1 KGHSH, CDR2 LQKENI. With 8 bases removed from V and 1 base from J, the gap between germline ends came to 5 bases. The CDR3 region has the DNA TGTGCCAGCAGCCGCCAAGAGACCCAGTACTTC. Protein product: CASSRQETQYF.

The rearrangement links TRBV28 to TRBJ2-1; 7 bases agree with TRBD1. CDR1 and CDR2 (germline): MDHEN, SYDVKM. CDR3 length: 15 residues. Trimming took 3 bases from V and 0 from J; bases not matched to a gene: 2. CDR3 DNA: TGTGCCAGCAGTTTCCCAGGGGGCTCCTACAATGAGCAGTTCTTC. It codes for CASSFPGGSYNEQFF.